These T cell receptor beta chains were read from a single sample in a study of T cells in Graves' hyperthyroidism and ophthalmopathy. TCRdb recomputed calls from the multiplex PCR reads with MiXCR, one row per CDR3 protein. The data show about 560,000 distinct CDR3 sequences, about 15% seen once. The sample comprised blood. All receptors come from a woman in her twenties or thirties with Graves' hyperthyroidism. CDR3s include the opening cysteine and the closing phenylalanine or tryptophan. A D gene is named only where the DNA matches it firmly. Clone size is given for some rows only: seen once, a few or many times, or a class if the clone is expanded.

NA TRBJ2-1 TRBV14 NA CASSQVGPAAYNEQFF TGTGCCAGCAGCCAAGTGGGTCCCGCAGCCTACAATGAGCAGTTCTTC
TRBD1 TRBJ1-1 TRBV28 many CASSLSRPRTGGNTEAFF TGTGCCAGCAGTTTATCCCGCCCCCGGACAGGGGGGAACACTGAAGCTTTCTTT
NA TRBJ2-2 TRBV4-3 NA CASSQDGAGELFF TGCGCCAGCAGCCAAGACGGAGCCGGGGAGCTGTTTTTT
NA TRBJ1-3 TRBV7-9 NA CASSLGGGSSGNTIYF TGTGCCAGCAGCTTAGGGGGGGGCAGTTCTGGAAACACCATATATTTT
TRBD2 TRBJ2-1 TRBV24-1 few CATSDTSRGSSYNEQFF TGTGCCACCAGTGACACTAGCCGCGGGAGCTCCTACAATGAGCAGTTCTTC
NA TRBJ1-2 TRBV12-3/TRBV12-4 many CASSLGGQLDGYTF TGTGCCAGCAGTTTAGGGGGGCAGTTGGATGGCTACACCTTC
TRBD1 TRBJ1-5 TRBV18 NA CASSPPGTGGFGNQPQHF TGTGCCAGCTCACCACCTGGGACAGGGGGCTTTGGCAATCAGCCCCAGCATTTT
NA TRBJ2-7 TRBV29-1 NA CSVEVWVAFSSYEQYF TGCAGCGTTGAGGTTTGGGTTGCGTTTAGCTCCTACGAGCAGTACTTC
NA TRBJ1-1 TRBV5-1 NA CASSLVFGSNTEAFF TGCGCCAGCAGCTTGGTTTTCGGATCTAACACTGAAGCTTTCTTT
NA TRBJ1-2 TRBV4-2 few CASSQDSTGWGYTF TGTGCCAGCAGCCAAGACTCGACAGGATGGGGCTACACCTTC
TRBD2 TRBJ2-5 TRBV20-1 many CSARGLAGPKETQYF TGCAGTGCTAGAGGGCTAGCGGGACCCAAAGAGACCCAGTACTTC
NA TRBJ2-7 TRBV6-2/TRBV6-3 few CASRESNLFRDEQYF TGTGCCAGCAGGGAATCCAATCTATTCCGGGACGAGCAGTACTTC
NA TRBJ2-2 TRBV7-2 many CASSLESLAATGELFF TGTGCCAGCAGCTTAGAGTCTCTAGCAGCGACCGGGGAGCTGTTTTTT
NA TRBJ2-5 TRBV7-9 many CASSERTVGETQYF TGTGCCAGCAGCGAAAGGACAGTGGGGGAGACCCAGTACTTC
NA TRBJ2-1 TRBV10-1 few CASSGSINNEQFF TGCGCCAGCAGTGGTTCGATAAACAATGAGCAGTTCTTC
NA TRBJ1-4 TRBV5-1 many CASSSQGSWNEKLFF TGCGCCAGCAGCTCACAGGGATCCTGGAATGAAAAACTGTTTTTT
TRBD2 TRBJ2-1 TRBV11-3 many CASSLTGTSEDEQFF TGTGCCAGCAGCCTAACCGGGACTAGCGAGGATGAGCAGTTCTTC
NA TRBJ1-1 TRBV29-1 few CSVGTGWEAFF TGCAGCGTTGGTACAGGGTGGGAAGCTTTCTTT
TRBD2 TRBJ2-1 TRBV5-5 many CASSFELAGWNEQFF TGTGCCAGCAGCTTTGAACTAGCGGGATGGAATGAGCAGTTCTTC
NA TRBJ2-1 TRBV2 many CASSDSGRQTYNEQFF TGTGCCAGCAGTGATTCGGGGCGACAGACCTACAATGAGCAGTTCTTC
TRBD2 TRBJ2-1 TRBV27 few CASSRRGGREQFF TGTGCCAGCAGCCGACGCGGGGGTAGAGAGCAGTTCTTC
TRBD1 TRBJ2-7 TRBV27 few CASSGPGTGVRRTGSYEQYF TGTGCCAGCAGTGGCCCCGGGACAGGGGTCCGCCGGACCGGGTCCTACGAGCAGTACTTC
TRBD1 TRBJ1-1 TRBV28 NA CASSYLGGRTNTEAFF TGTGCCAGCAGTTACCTAGGGGGCCGAACGAACACTGAAGCTTTCTTT
NA TRBJ2-1 TRBV20-1 many CSARWDVSYNEQFF TGCAGTGCTAGGTGGGACGTGTCCTACAATGAGCAGTTCTTC
NA TRBJ2-3 TRBV7-9 NA CASSLEHNTDTQYF TGTGCCAGCAGCTTGGAACACAACACAGATACGCAGTATTTT
TRBD2 TRBJ2-1 TRBV2 few CASRALAGEFNEQFF TGTGCCAGCAGGGCACTAGCGGGAGAGTTCAATGAGCAGTTCTTC
TRBD1 TRBJ1-1 TRBV27 few CASSSAWDRPNTEAFF TGTGCCAGCAGTTCAGCCTGGGACAGGCCGAACACTGAAGCTTTCTTT
TRBD1 TRBJ2-7 TRBV6-2/TRBV6-3 many CASSRDTGTGSYEQYF TGTGCCAGCAGTCGAGACACCGGGACAGGCTCCTACGAGCAGTACTTC
NA TRBJ2-7 TRBV18 few CASSSNPQQAYEQYF TGTGCCAGCTCATCCAATCCTCAACAGGCCTACGAGCAGTACTTC
NA TRBJ2-7 TRBV27 many CASSNFGGAYEQYF TGTGCCAGCAGTAATTTCGGTGGGGCCTACGAGCAGTACTTC
TRBD2 TRBJ2-5 TRBV7-2 once CATSGRFQETQYF TGTGCCACGAGCGGGAGGTTTCAAGAGACCCAGTACTTC
NA TRBJ1-5 TRBV6-1 few CASTNRDKPQHF TGTGCCAGCACTAACAGGGACAAGCCCCAGCATTTT
NA TRBJ2-1 TRBV27 NA CASSLSSHNEQFF TGTGCCAGCAGTTTGTCTAGTCATAATGAGCAGTTCTTC
NA TRBJ2-7 TRBV5-5 many CASSLDRFNEQYF TGTGCCAGCAGCCTAGACAGGTTCAACGAGCAGTACTTC
TRBD2 TRBJ2-3 TRBV5-8 NA CASSLRGGPPDTQYF TGTGCCAGCAGCTTGCGGGGGGGTCCGCCCGATACGCAGTATTTT
TRBD1 TRBJ2-7 TRBV13 few CASRRQGKGYEQYF TGTGCCAGCAGACGACAGGGTAAGGGGTACGAGCAGTACTTC
NA TRBJ2-7 TRBV3-1 many CASSQGDVVEQYF TGTGCCAGCAGCCAAGGGGATGTAGTTGAGCAGTACTTC
TRBD2 TRBJ2-5 TRBV7-8 many CASIGTSGKETQYF TGTGCCAGCATCGGGACTAGCGGAAAAGAGACCCAGTACTTC
NA TRBJ1-5 TRBV19 few CASSTLGPGNQPQHF TGTGCCAGTAGTACCCTGGGACCGGGCAATCAGCCCCAGCATTTT
TRBD2 TRBJ2-1 TRBV4-2 NA CASSQEGGGLAGEQFF TGTGCCAGCAGCCAAGAAGGGGGTGGACTAGCGGGTGAGCAGTTCTTC
NA TRBJ1-4 TRBV5-5 few CASNDVTTNEKLFF TGTGCCAGCAACGACGTTACAACTAATGAAAAACTGTTTTTT